The following is a TCR beta chain sequence with its context. These data are taken from a study of T cell responses to AZD1222 COVID-19 vaccine. Germline V gene lookup returns CDR1 LGHNA and CDR2 YSLEER. Trimming left V 0 bases short and J 0 bases short, with 6 bases between. The CDR3 runs to 15 residues. Sequencing used immunoSEQ multiplex PCR; TCRdb keeps in-frame clones, though not all of them. The table has 100,000 to 130,000 clones, roughly 90% seen once. The starting material was peripheral blood, obtained on day 0 of MenACWY control vaccination. The TCR sequence derives from an adult in good health. The rearrangement uses TRBV4-3 and TRBJ1-3; unclear D gene. The CDR3 region is CASSQDYYSGNTIYF. In DNA form, the CDR3 reads TGCGCCAGCAGCCAAGATTACTACTCTGGAAACACCATATATTTT.